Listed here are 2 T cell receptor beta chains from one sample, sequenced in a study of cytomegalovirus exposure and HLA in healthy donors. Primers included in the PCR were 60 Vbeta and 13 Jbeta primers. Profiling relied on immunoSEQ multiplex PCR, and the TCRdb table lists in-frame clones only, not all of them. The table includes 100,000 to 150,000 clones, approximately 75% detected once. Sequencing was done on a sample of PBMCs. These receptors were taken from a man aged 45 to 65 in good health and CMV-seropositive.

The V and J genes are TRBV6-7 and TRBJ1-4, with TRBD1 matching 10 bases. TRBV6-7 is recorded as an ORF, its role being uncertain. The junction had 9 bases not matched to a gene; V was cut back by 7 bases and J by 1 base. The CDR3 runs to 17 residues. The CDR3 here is CASKAGQGGGTNEKLFF. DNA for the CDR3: TGTGCCAGCAAAGCTGGACAGGGGGGGGGAACTAATGAAAAACTGTTTTTT.

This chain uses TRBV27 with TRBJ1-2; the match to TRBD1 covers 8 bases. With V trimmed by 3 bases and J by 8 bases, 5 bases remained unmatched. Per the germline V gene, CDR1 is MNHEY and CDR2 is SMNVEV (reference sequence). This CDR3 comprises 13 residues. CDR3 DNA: TGTGCCAGCAGTTTCCGGACAGGGAACGGCTACACCTTC. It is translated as CASSFRTGNGYTF.